Listed here are 17 T cell receptor beta chains from one sample, sequenced in a study of T cells in Graves' hyperthyroidism and ophthalmopathy. Researchers amplified the TCR beta CDR3 regions from RNA transcripts. Initially, a first-round RT-PCR of the TCR CDR3 employed the HTBI primer set. TCRdb re-derived calls from the multiplex PCR reads in MiXCR, one entry per CDR3 protein. The table has about 500,000 distinct CDR3 sequences, about 16% seen once. Source material: blood. The receptors derive from a woman under 40 with Graves' ophthalmopathy.

This clonotype was counted many times. The chain is built from TRBV28 and TRBJ2-7, with D perhaps TRBD2 (6 bases). The CDR3 runs 16 residues. In germline, CDR1 is MDHEN, CDR2 SYDVKM. The germline V and J ends were trimmed by 7 bases and 3 bases, with 22 bases remaining between them. The CDR3 DNA sequence: TGTGCCAGCACCCGGGAGCCGGATTTAATTCACTACGAGCAGTACTTC. This sequence encodes CASTREPDLIHYEQYF.

The sample holds many counts of this clonotype. The chain recombines TRBV3-1 with TRBJ1-2; the D is unclear. V was trimmed by 0 bases and J by 5 bases, leaving 7 bases between them. This CDR3 contains 13 residues. The germline V gene encodes CDR1 LGHDT and CDR2 YNNKEL (reference sequence). DNA of the CDR3: TGTGCCAGCAGCCAAGATTCGGTTTATGGCTACACCTTC. The encoded protein is CASSQDSVYGYTF.

This clonotype turned up a few times. V usage is TRBV29-1 and J usage is TRBJ2-1; TRBD1 agrees at 11 bases. The CDR3 is 12 residues long. Germline CDR1 is SQVTM and CDR2 is ANQGSEA. In DNA form, the CDR3 reads TGCGTGGGACAGGGGGTCTCCAATGAGCAGTTCTTC. Its translation: CVGQGVSNEQFF.

This clonotype was counted at least ten times. The CDR3 coding sequence is TGTGCCAGCAGCCCTCAAGCTAACTATGGCTACACCTTC. It yields the protein CASSPQANYGYTF. The chain employs TRBV12-3 or TRBV12-4 and TRBJ1-2; D is uncertain. The CDR3 consists of 13 residues. Trimming left V 6 bases short and J 0 bases short, with 8 bases between.

This clonotype has more than one count but fewer than ten. The J gene is TRBJ2-3, the V gene TRBV19, with 14 bases lining up with TRBD2. In germline, CDR1 is LNHDA, CDR2 SQIVND (reference sequence). Unmatched junction bases numbered 0, after V lost 3 bases and J lost 1 base. This CDR3 contains 16 residues. CDR3 coding DNA: TGTGCCAGTAGTATGGGACTAGCGGGGGGCACAGATACGCAGTATTTT. This translates into CASSMGLAGGTDTQYF.

This clonotype came up many times. The V call is TRBV5-1, the J call TRBJ2-1, with 13 bases that match TRBD2. J gave up 7 bases and V 6 bases, and 10 bases lay outside the gene matches. Germline-derived CDR1 and CDR2 are SGHRS and YFSETQ. The CDR3 contains 16 residues. CDR3 loop: CASKARTSGSQNEQFF. In nucleotides, the CDR3 is TGCGCCAGCAAGGCAAGGACTAGCGGGAGTCAAAATGAGCAGTTCTTC.

This clonotype was recorded at least ten times. The rearrangement links TRBV7-6 to TRBJ1-6, with 8 nucleotides matching TRBD1. V trimming: 5 bases; J trimming: 9 bases; junction bases outside the gene matches: 3. There are 13 residues in the CDR3. From germline, CDR1 is SGHVS and CDR2 FNYEAQ. The chain's CDR3 is CASSRGQGSPLHF. In DNA form, the CDR3 reads TGTGCCAGCAGCAGAGGACAGGGTTCACCCCTCCACTTT.

In this sample, this clonotype turned up once. The rearrangement links TRBV4-3 to TRBJ1-2; D perhaps matches TRBD1 (6 bases). The CDR3 totals 16 residues. Germline V gene data show CDR1 as LGHNA and CDR2 as YSLEER. Trimming removed 1 base from V and 4 bases from J, with 16 bases in between. CDR3 nucleotides: TGCGCCAGCAGCCAAGGGTCAGGGGTAGGTGGCTATGGCTACACCTTC. It is translated as CASSQGSGVGGYGYTF.

The rearrangement uses TRBV12-3 or TRBV12-4 and TRBJ2-1; TRBD2 aligns across 16 bases. Trimming cost V 6 bases and J 0 bases; bases outside gene matches: 5. The CDR3 has 18 residues. CDR3 sequence (DNA): TGTGCCAGCAGGCCGGGACTAGCGGGAGGGGGCTCCTACAATGAGCAGTTCTTC. Its protein is CASRPGLAGGGSYNEQFF.

The J gene is TRBJ2-6, the V gene TRBV6-2 or TRBV6-3; possibly TRBD1 or TRBD2 for D (5 bases each). The germline CDR1 and CDR2 sequences are MNHEY and SVGEGT. The germline V and J ends were trimmed by 6 bases and 0 bases, with 9 bases remaining between them. The CDR3 is 15 amino acids. The CDR3 protein is CASRTGTSGANVLTF. The CDR3 DNA sequence: TGTGCCAGCAGAACCGGGACCTCTGGGGCCAACGTCCTGACTTTC.

This clonotype was detected many times. The V gene is TRBV11-2, the J gene TRBJ2-7; no definite D call. V lost 5 bases and J 4 bases, leaving 6 bases between the germline ends. Germline loops: CDR1 SGHAT, CDR2 FQNNGV. The CDR3 extends over 11 amino acids. Here the CDR3 DNA reads TGTGCCAGCAGCGGACGATACGAGCAGTACTTC. It yields the protein CASSGRYEQYF.

This clonotype was seen repeatedly, ten times or more. This chain joins TRBV28 and TRBJ2-5, with a tentative D call TRBD2 (5 bases). This CDR3 comprises 14 residues. The ends were cut back, 5 bases at V and 2 bases at J, with 12 bases in the middle. Per the germline V gene, CDR1 is MDHEN and CDR2 is SYDVKM. The CDR3 DNA follows: TGTGCCAGCAGTCATCCGAGGGAGCAAGAGACCCAGTACTTC. Encoded protein: CASSHPREQETQYF.

This clonotype was counted at least ten times. The chain combines TRBV20-1 with TRBJ1-1; D unclear. V was trimmed by 1 base and J by 7 bases, leaving 10 bases between them. The V gene's germline CDR1 is DFQATT and CDR2 SNEGSKA (reference sequence). The CDR3 sequence is 12 residues long. The CDR3 loop is CSARVGEVEAFF. In DNA, the CDR3 is TGCAGTGCTAGAGTCGGTGAAGTTGAAGCTTTCTTT.

This clonotype was recorded many times. J is TRBJ2-7 and V is TRBV6-1, with D perhaps TRBD1 (6 bases). Trimming removed 2 bases from V and 5 bases from J, with 10 bases in between. There are 13 residues in the CDR3. Germline V lookup: CDR1 MNHNS, CDR2 SASEGT. CDR3 region: CASSETGIHEQYF. The DNA of the CDR3 is TGTGCCAGCAGTGAAACAGGGATCCACGAGCAGTACTTC.

This clonotype has at least ten counts. The CDR3 DNA follows: TGTGCCAGCATCAGGACCGAGAACACTGAAGCTTTCTTT. It codes for CASIRTENTEAFF. The V and J genes are TRBV2 and TRBJ1-1; D gene unclear. Germline values: CDR1 SNHLY, CDR2 FYNNEI. The CDR3 is 13 amino acids. V was clipped by 7 bases and J by 1 base, with 10 bases between them. The full variable domain, its missing parts supplied by reference TRBV2 and TRBJ1-1, is EPEVTQTPSHQVTQMGQEVILRCVPISNHLYFYWYRQILGQKVEFLVSFYNNEISEKSEIFDDQFSVERPDGSNFTLKIRSTKLEDSAMYFCASIRTENTEAFFGQGTRLTVV.

This clonotype was counted many times. The chain is built from TRBV5-1 and TRBJ1-1; 8 nucleotides agree with TRBD1. Germline V lookup: CDR1 SGHRS, CDR2 YFSETQ. V lost 4 bases and J lost 0; bases outside the gene matches: 5. The CDR3 totals 15 residues. The CDR3 is CASSPGDRLNTEAFF. The CDR3 DNA follows: TGCGCCAGCAGCCCAGGGGACAGGCTGAACACTGAAGCTTTCTTT.

This clonotype was observed many times. This chain uses TRBV28 with TRBJ1-3; 8 bases are shared with TRBD1. V shed 3 bases and J 0 bases; nucleotides not matched to a gene: 7. Germline CDR1 is MDHEN and CDR2 is SYDVKM. The CDR3 consists of 17 residues. The CDR3, as DNA: TGTGCCAGCAGTTTTGGGCACAGGGGGGGCTCTGGAAACACCATATATTTT. It codes for CASSFGHRGGSGNTIYF.